One sample yielded the 16 T cell receptor beta chains listed below, sequenced in a study of CD8+CD57+ T cells in acquired aplastic anemia. Both TCR beta VDJ combination and CDR3 sequence profiling were carried out. Genomic DNA was the template for this profiling. TCRdb passed the reads through MiXCR, listing each CDR3 protein once. Here the sample spans 150,000 to 200,000 distinct CDR3 sequences, less than 60% being singletons. Whoever was chosen for sequencing had shown CD8+CD57+ cell expansion by flow cytometry. Sequenced input: sorted CD4+, CD8+, or CD8+CD57+ T cells (not recorded which) from PBMCs. The receptors derive from a human donor with aplastic anemia.

A word on this clonotype: Germline is not matched at one junction end, which may reflect a read error. The rearrangement links TRBV7-4 to TRBJ2-5; D unresolved. Germline CDR1 is SGHVT and CDR2 is SQSDAQ. CDR3 length equals 13 residues. The CDR3 here is CASILTRRETQYF. As DNA, the CDR3 is TGTGCCAGCATCTTAACACGACGGGAGACCCAGTACTTC.

This clonotype was seen a few times. A much larger clone lies a single base off, so this may be a read error. Likely a read error: the CDR3 ends without its conserved phenylalanine or tryptophan. J is TRBJ2-1 and V is TRBV2, with 14 bases matching TRBD2. This CDR3 spans 16 amino acids. CDR1 SNHLY and CDR2 FYNNEI come from the germline V gene. J was trimmed by 7 bases and V by 7 bases; bases with no gene match: 9. The CDR3 sequence: CASMRLAGGRSNEQFL. The CDR3 nucleotides read TGTGCCAGCATGAGACTAGCGGGGGGGCGGTCAAATGAGCAGTTCCTC.

This clonotype was observed many times. The V and J genes are TRBV20-1 and TRBJ2-6, with TRBD2 as a possible D gene (5 bases). V was clipped by 0 bases and J by 0 bases, with 15 bases between them. The CDR3 loop spans 18 amino acids. Germline V CDR1 and CDR2: DFQATT, SNEGSKA (reference sequence). The CDR3 loop reads CSARDAGRGLSGANVLTF. The CDR3 DNA is TGCAGTGCTAGAGATGCGGGCCGGGGTCTCTCTGGGGCCAACGTCCTGACTTTC.

This clonotype appeared many times. This sequence joins TRBV14 and TRBJ1-2; unclear D gene. Trimming shortened V by 4 bases and J by 5 bases, and 14 bases separated the two germline ends. CDR1 is SGHDN, CDR2 FVKESK, per germline. This CDR3 is 14 amino acids long. The DNA for the CDR3 is TGTGCCAGCAGCCGACTCGAGCAACTTTATGGCTACACCTTC. Protein: CASSRLEQLYGYTF.

This clonotype was counted ten times or more. The genes are TRBV9 and TRBJ2-1, with a tentative D call TRBD1 (5 bases). Germline-derived CDR1 and CDR2 are SGDLS and YYNGEE. The CDR3 has 13 amino acids. The V and J ends lost 0 bases and 5 bases respectively, with 6 bases between them. In DNA form, the CDR3 reads TGTGCCAGCAGCGTAGACAGGAACAATGAGCAGTTCTTC. This translates into CASSVDRNNEQFF.

This clonotype was counted a few times. V and J are TRBV25-1 and TRBJ2-7; 8 nucleotides match TRBD2. Germline V CDR1 and CDR2: MGHDK, SYGVNS. The length of the CDR3 is 14 residues. The J segment lost 3 bases and the V segment lost 4 bases, leaving 5 bases of the junction unmatched. The CDR3 region has the DNA TGTGCCAGCAGTGCGATGGCGGGGGGCTACGAGCAGTACTTC. Its protein product is CASSAMAGGYEQYF.

This rearrangement joins TRBV4-1 to TRBJ1-6; 8 nucleotides line up with TRBD1. From germline, CDR1 is MGHRA and CDR2 YSYEKL. The V and J ends lost 0 bases and 13 bases, in that order; junction bases with no gene match: 11. The CDR3 consists of 16 residues. The CDR3 spells CASSQDRLTGGPPLHF. The CDR3 DNA is TGCGCCAGCAGCCAAGACAGGTTAACAGGGGGGCCGCCCCTCCACTTT.

This clonotype showed up just a few times. The V gene is TRBV19, the J gene TRBJ2-1, with 7 positions matching TRBD2. Germline CDR1 is LNHDA and CDR2 is SQIVND (reference sequence). V shed 5 bases and J 4 bases; nucleotides not matched to a gene: 14. There are 17 residues in the CDR3. The CDR3 sequence: CASSPQRWGGGYNEQFF. Here the CDR3 DNA reads TGTGCCAGTAGTCCCCAGAGATGGGGGGGGGGTTACAATGAGCAGTTCTTC.

In this sample, this clonotype turned up once. The rearrangement links TRBV2 to TRBJ1-6; D not resolved. The germline V and J ends were trimmed by 8 bases and 12 bases, with 14 bases remaining between them. Germline V gene lookup returns CDR1 SNHLY and CDR2 FYNNEI. The CDR3 has 12 residues. For the CDR3, the DNA is TGTGCCAGCTACAGCAACTTAGGACCCCTCCACTTT. Its translation: CASYSNLGPLHF.

For this clonotype: The junction departs from the called germline gene at one end, perhaps through a read error. The V call is TRBV25-1, the J call TRBJ2-7, with 10 bases fitting TRBD2. The V gene's germline CDR1 is MGHDK and CDR2 SYGVNS. This CDR3 is 13 amino acids long. This CDR3 reads CASSEWTSGEQYF. The DNA for the CDR3 is TGTGCCAGCAGTGAGTGGACTAGCGGTGAGCAGTATTTC.

Comments on this clonotype: This may come from a read error, since a much larger clone is one base off. V and J are TRBV20-1 and TRBJ1-4; unclear D gene. Per the germline V gene, CDR1 is DFQATT and CDR2 is SNEGSKA (reference sequence). This CDR3 has 15 residues. The CDR3 DNA reads as TGCAGTGCTAGAGATGGCAGAGCAACTAATGAAGAACTGTTTTTT. Its protein is CSARDGRATNEELFF.

J is TRBJ1-2 and V is TRBV20-1; 7 bases are a match to TRBD1. The germline gives CDR1 DFQATT, CDR2 SNEGSKA (reference sequence). The CDR3 has 15 amino acids. Germline trimming cut 5 bases from V and 3 bases from J; bases unmatched to any gene: 12. CDR3 sequence: CSAPARGGWDYGYTF. The CDR3 coding sequence is TGCAGTGCTCCGGCGCGAGGGGGCTGGGACTATGGCTACACCTTC.

The rearrangement uses TRBV4-1 and TRBJ1-2, with D uncertain. The CDR3 covers 13 residues. Germline values: CDR1 MGHRA, CDR2 YSYEKL. The V end lost 3 bases, the J end lost 8 bases, and 13 bases lay between the germline ends. Here the CDR3 reads CASSHGLAGGYTF. The CDR3 nucleotides read TGCGCCAGCAGCCATGGCCTTGCAGGCGGCTACACCTTC.

This clonotype occurred many times. This chain links TRBV29-1 with TRBJ1-1, with 7 bases lining up with TRBD1. This CDR3 spans 13 amino acids. The V and J ends lost 7 bases and 1 base, in that order; junction bases with no gene match: 6. Germline loops: CDR1 SQVTM, CDR2 ANQGSEA. For the CDR3, the DNA is TGCAGCGGCGCTGGACAGGCGAACACTGAAGCTTTCTTT. Translated, it gives CSGAGQANTEAFF.

The chain joins TRBV20-1 to TRBJ2-1; D is ambiguous. Looked up from germline, CDR1 is DFQATT and CDR2 is SNEGSKA (reference sequence). V gave up 3 bases and J gave up 5 bases, with 5 bases separating them. This CDR3 is 11 amino acids long. The CDR3 protein is CSASFDNEQFF. As DNA, the CDR3 is TGCAGTGCTAGCTTTGACAATGAGCAGTTCTTC.

V gene TRBV29-1 combines with J gene TRBJ2-3; D is uncertain. Germline assignment: CDR1 SQVTM and CDR2 ANQGSEA. The CDR3 is 15 amino acids. Deletions cut 1 base from V and 0 bases from J, with 11 bases between. This CDR3 reads CSVEARAESTDTQYF. DNA for the CDR3: TGCAGCGTTGAAGCCCGTGCGGAGAGCACAGATACGCAGTATTTT.